The T cell receptor (beta chain) described here comes from a study of control samples from healthy donors and cancer patients (TCRdb year 2020). Turning to this clone: No cognate antigen has been identified for it. Qualities for individual bases were not recorded, and no much larger clone is one base off.

For this chain, trimming is 2 bases at the V end and 5 bases at the J end, and the number of junction bases without a gene match is 9. As encoded in the germline V gene, CDR1 is SGHRS while CDR2 is YFSETQ. Including the terminal cysteine and phenylalanine, the CDR3 comprises 17 residues. Left in the record is the CDR3 DNA by itself, 51 bases read in frame from the first base. Library construction relied on the immunoSEQ multiplex PCR assay. The table comes from immuneACCESS by way of TCRdb, which keeps in-frame sequences with V and J called. Part of the clones is missing from these tables; in studies checked, under half for an unresolved V gene and the rest for unknown reasons. The sample includes roughly 150,000 clones, with approximately 90% observed a single time. Approximately 0.7% of the sample comes from the top ten.

The chain is encoded by TRBV5-1 joined to TRBJ2-3; a stretch of 12 junction bases matches TRBD2. The sample was blood. The sequence derives from a woman aged 25-40 years in good health. The CDR3 sequence is CASSLAPTSGRRDTQYF. In nucleotides, the sequence is TGCGCCAGCAGCTTAGCGCCGACTAGCGGGAGACGAGATACGCAGTATTTT.